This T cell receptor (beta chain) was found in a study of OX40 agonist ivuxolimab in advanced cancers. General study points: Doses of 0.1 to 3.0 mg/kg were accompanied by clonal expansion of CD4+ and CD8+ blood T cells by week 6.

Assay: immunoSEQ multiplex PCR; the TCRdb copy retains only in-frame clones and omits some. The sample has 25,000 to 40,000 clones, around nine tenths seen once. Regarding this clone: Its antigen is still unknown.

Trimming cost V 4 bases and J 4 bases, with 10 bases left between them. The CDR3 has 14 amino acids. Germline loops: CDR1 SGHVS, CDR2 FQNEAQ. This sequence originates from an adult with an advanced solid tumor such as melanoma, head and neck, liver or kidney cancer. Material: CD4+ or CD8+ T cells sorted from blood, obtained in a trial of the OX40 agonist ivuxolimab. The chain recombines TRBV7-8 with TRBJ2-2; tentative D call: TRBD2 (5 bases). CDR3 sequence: CASSSRAGTGELFF. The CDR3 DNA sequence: TGTGCCAGCAGCTCCCGGGCGGGCACCGGGGAGCTGTTTTTT.